The TCR beta chain under discussion was sequenced for a study of T-cell memory formation after mild COVID-19 (dated by TCRdb to the early 2020s). For context, the study as a whole: TCR sequence clusters from the two donors were largely donor specific. Two young, previously healthy adult volunteers, one female and one male, were included in the cohort. In a couple of donors, T-cell clones that expanded and contracted after mild COVID-19 were followed by sequencing TCRalpha and TCRbeta repertoires longitudinally.

The CDR3 spans 15 residues, from the cysteine through the phenylalanine. The kept DNA is CDR3 alone, 45 bases in frame from the first base. The V and J ends are trimmed by 4 bases and 2 bases, leaving 14 bases between them. Study-wide findings and limitations: Only a couple of mild cases were covered in the study, and larger cohorts including severe cases with pre-infection samples were considered necessary. Clones that contracted from day 15 to 85 showed balanced CD4/CD8 phenotypes, whereas a second wave of clones that expanded from day 15 to 37 leaned towards CD4+. Contracting CD4+ clones appeared mostly in the CM and EM memory subsets, whereas CD8+ clones were enriched in EMRA. The second-wave clones that peaked on day 37 were not confirmed to be SARS-CoV-2 specific. Some responding clones were found in pre-infection memory, which suggests that pre-existing cross-reactive memory T cells took part in the SARS-CoV-2 response.

Sequencing took place on an Illumina NovaSeq 6000. Using 5'RACE with constant-segment primers, TCRalpha and TCRbeta cDNA libraries were constructed, with sample barcodes and unique molecular identifiers added in the process. Trizol reagent was used to extract RNA from every sample. The libraries were amplified in two PCR steps, and the second step added a second sample barcode and Illumina TruSeq adapters. Libraries were sequenced on an Illumina NovaSeq with 2 x 150 bp paired-end reads. Turning to the authors' computational methods: The reads were demultiplexed and collapsed into UMI-guided consensus sequences using migec v1.2.7. Using mixcr v2.1.11, UMI consensuses were aligned to TRA and TRB V and J templates and then assembled into clonotypes. Expanded or contracted clonotypes were those called significant by both edgeR and NoisET, with noise models trained on biological replicates. For edgeR calls, the cutoffs were a false discovery rate-adjusted p below 0.01 and a log2 fold-change threshold of 1. As an exploratory analysis of dynamics, PCA with hierarchical clustering was applied to max-normalized trajectories of the 1000 most abundant clonotypes. The CD4 or CD8 phenotype of responding clones was assigned using the separately sequenced CD4+ and CD8+ repertoires. TCRdb reran the public reads through fastp at Q25 and MiXCR, keeping productive beta chains. CDR3 protein duplicates are merged, each entry listing the most common genes and DNA. The V and J calls follow TCRdb's processing rather than the paper's. This sample comprises roughly 110,000 distinct CDR3 sequences, under 15% of them detected only once. The ten biggest clones cover less than 40% of the sample.

Ficoll-Paque density gradient centrifugation was used to isolate PBMCs. This clonotype occurred a few times. The antigen it recognizes is unknown. Base qualities are not provided; no much larger clone lies one nucleotide away. The sequenced sample consisted of PBMCs or a T cell subset sorted from them (not recorded which). The receptor was derived from a man younger than 35 who had mild COVID-19 (a few samples of this study predate the infection). The sample titles of this study are shuffled in the database, so cell type and time point are left out; the donor was told from shared clones. Recombination joined TRBV12-3 or TRBV12-4 with TRBJ1-1, with the D gene uncertain. The CDR3 is CASSSEFERNTEAFF. The sequenced DNA is TGTGCCAGCAGTTCAGAGTTCGAGAGAAACACTGAAGCTTTCTTT.